The 21 T cell receptor beta chains in this list originate from one sample, sequenced in a study of T cells in Graves' hyperthyroidism and ophthalmopathy. The investigators amplified TCR beta CDR3 regions from RNA transcripts. TCR CDR3 underwent first-round RT-PCR with the HTBI primer set. TCRdb called the multiplex PCR reads again in MiXCR, with one record for every CDR3 protein. The data show a few hundred thousand distinct CDR3 sequences, with approximately 23% seen just once and 49% held by the top ten. Sequenced: blood. The receptors were gathered from a woman in her 70s with Graves' ophthalmopathy.

About this clonotype: One end of the junction is discordant with germline, which a read error may explain. This chain joins TRBV6-2 or TRBV6-3 and TRBJ2-3, with D perhaps TRBD1 (5 bases). The CDR3 has 17 residues. Per the germline V gene, CDR1 is MNHEY and CDR2 is SVGEGT. The CDR3 here is CAGSYSLGASRGDTQYF. The DNA of the CDR3 is TGTGCCGGCAGTTACTCCCTAGGGGCTTCTAGGGGAGATACGCAGTATTTT.

This clonotype was seen more than once but under ten times. This chain links TRBV7-9 with TRBJ2-3; TRBD2 matches 10 bases. The CDR3 extends over 15 amino acids. Germline values: CDR1 SEHNR, CDR2 FQNEAQ (reference sequence). The J segment lost 6 bases and the V segment lost 5 bases, leaving 8 bases of the junction unmatched. The CDR3 nucleotides read TGTGCCAGCAGCACCGCTAGCGGGAGTTCTGATACGCAGTATTTT. Protein: CASSTASGSSDTQYF.

The V call is TRBV20-1, the J call TRBJ2-3; TRBD2 matches 7 bases. The CDR3 has 13 amino acids. Germline V gene sequence: CDR1 DFQATT, CDR2 SNEGSKA (reference sequence). Losses at the gene ends were 2 bases for V and 8 bases for J; bases not matched to a gene: 7. The CDR3 is CSARLAVWGTQYF. CDR3 DNA: TGCAGTGCTAGACTAGCGGTCTGGGGTACGCAGTATTTT.

The sample holds a few counts of this clonotype. J is TRBJ1-5 and V is TRBV28; weak D call: TRBD1 (5 bases). CDR3 length equals 10 residues. Germline-derived CDR1 and CDR2 are MDHEN and SYDVKM. Trimming left V 11 bases short and J 6 bases short, with 8 bases between. For the CDR3, the DNA is TGTGCCCTGGGGGGTCAGCCCCAGCATTTT. Its translation is CALGGQPQHF. The full variable domain, its missing parts supplied by reference TRBV28 and TRBJ1-5, is DVKVTQSSRYLVKRTGEKVFLECVQDMDHENMFWYRQDPGLGLRLIYFSYDVKMKEKGDIPEGYSVSREKKERFSLILESASTNQTSMYLCALGGQPQHFGDGTRLSIL.

Comment on this clonotype: At one boundary the junction diverges from the germline segment, which might be a read error. The V and J genes are TRBV12-3 or TRBV12-4 and TRBJ2-4; 7 positions match TRBD2. CDR3 length: 14 residues. The CDR3 region is CASSFGTTKNIQYF. For the CDR3, the DNA is TGTGCCAGCAGTTTTGGGACTACCAAGAACATTCAGTACTTC.

Only a few counts were recorded for this clonotype. This chain connects TRBV18 to TRBJ1-4, with D uncertain. This CDR3 has 13 amino acids. The germline V gene has CDR1 KGHSH and CDR2 LQKENI. Trimming removed 6 bases from V and 6 bases from J, with 11 bases in between. CDR3 loop: CASSEGGYEKLFF. CDR3 DNA sequence: TGTGCCAGCTCGGAAGGCGGATATGAAAAACTGTTTTTT.

The chain has TRBV27 and TRBJ2-7, with TRBD2 matching 7 bases. The CDR3 length is 13 residues. From germline, CDR1 is MNHEY and CDR2 SMNVEV (reference sequence). V dropped 9 bases and J dropped 6; count of bases not matched to a gene: 11. CDR3 loop: CASRTLTSSEQYF. The CDR3, as DNA: TGTGCCAGTAGGACCCTGACTAGCTCCGAGCAGTACTTC.

This clonotype was seen repeatedly, ten times or more. The chain has TRBV2 and TRBJ2-5; TRBD1 aligns across 9 bases. The CDR3 is made up of 14 amino acids. CDR1 is SNHLY and CDR2 is FYNNEI in the germline V gene. The V and J ends lost 6 bases and 2 bases, in that order; junction bases with no gene match: 4. CDR3 DNA sequence: TGTGCCAGCAGGGACAGGGGTTTTCAAGAGACCCAGTACTTC. Translation gives CASRDRGFQETQYF.

This rearrangement joins TRBV18 to TRBJ2-7; D remains unclear. Trimming stripped 1 base from V and 7 bases from J, with 14 bases between. This CDR3 contains 14 residues. Germline loops: CDR1 KGHSH, CDR2 LQKENI. The CDR3 is CASSPRNSPTEQYF. Here the CDR3 DNA reads TGTGCCAGCTCACCACGGAACAGTCCGACTGAGCAGTACTTC.

This chain uses TRBV10-3 with TRBJ2-2; no clear D. CDR3 length: 14 residues. V was shortened by 7 bases and J by 0 bases, with 9 bases between the two germline ends. Per the germline V gene, CDR1 is ENHRY and CDR2 is SYGVKD. The CDR3 DNA is TGTGCCATCAAGGTTGATGCGAACACCGGGGAGCTGTTTTTT. This encodes CAIKVDANTGELFF.

The chain is built from TRBV6-1 and TRBJ1-1; 10 bases fit TRBD1. CDR1 and CDR2 (germline): MNHNS, SASEGT. V dropped 3 bases and J dropped 4; count of bases not matched to a gene: 8. The CDR3 is made up of 16 amino acids. In DNA, the CDR3 is TGTGCCAGCAGTGATGACAGGGGGCGACGGGGCACTGAAGCTTTCTTT. Translation gives CASSDDRGRRGTEAFF.

This clonotype has at least ten counts. CDR3 amino acids: CASSYVQGSHEQYF. DNA of the CDR3: TGTGCCAGCAGTTACGTCCAGGGGAGCCACGAGCAGTACTTC. The chain combines TRBV6-5 with TRBJ2-7; weak D call: TRBD1 (6 bases). The V end lost 2 bases, the J end lost 5 bases, and 13 bases lay between the germline ends. Germline assignment: CDR1 MNHEY and CDR2 SVGAGI. The CDR3 runs to 14 residues.

This clonotype came up a few times. The genes are TRBV9 and TRBJ1-2, with TRBD1 identical over 7 bases. Germline CDR1 SGDLS, CDR2 YYNGEE. The V gene end was trimmed by 5 bases and the J gene end by 8 bases; junction bases not matched to a gene: 9. The CDR3 contains 13 residues. The CDR3 DNA reads TGTGCCAGCAGTCCCCCGACAGGGAAGGGCTACACCTTC. Protein: CASSPPTGKGYTF. Full variable domain (rest looked up from reference TRBV9 and TRBJ1-2): DSGVTQTPKHLITATGQRVTLRCSPRSGDLSVYWYQQSLDQGLQFLIQYYNGEERAKGNILERFSAQQFPDLHSELNLSSLELGDSALYFCASSPPTGKGYTFGSGTRLTVV.

This clonotype was detected ten times or more. V gene TRBV2 combines with J gene TRBJ1-2; 7 positions match TRBD1. Germline V lookup: CDR1 SNHLY, CDR2 FYNNEI. The CDR3 runs 13 residues. V lost 4 bases, J lost 3 bases, and 2 bases stayed unmatched. CDR3 sequence: CASSGQGYYGYTF. DNA of the CDR3: TGTGCCAGCAGTGGACAGGGATACTATGGCTACACCTTC.

This clonotype showed up many times. The rearrangement joins TRBV7-3 to TRBJ1-1, with a possible D match to TRBD1 (5 bases). V lost 5 bases and J lost 4, with 14 bases in between. The CDR3 consists of 14 residues. Per germline, CDR1 SGHTA and CDR2 FQGTGA. For the CDR3, the DNA is TGTGCCAGCAGCCCACGGGGGAGTGGCACTGAAGCTTTCTTT. This sequence encodes CASSPRGSGTEAFF.

The chain recombines TRBV20-1 with TRBJ2-3, with 14 bases aligning to TRBD2. CDR1 DFQATT and CDR2 SNEGSKA come from the germline V gene (reference sequence). This CDR3 has 16 residues. Trimming removed 6 bases from V and 2 bases from J; junction bases left unmatched: 7. This chain's CDR3 is CSARKGLAGDTDTQYF. The CDR3 nucleotides are TGCAGTGCCAGAAAGGGACTAGCGGGAGACACAGATACGCAGTATTTT.

In this sample, this clonotype turned up a few times. The chain employs TRBV20-1 and TRBJ2-5; D call uncertain. Trimming cost V 1 base and J 7 bases, with 10 bases left between them. This CDR3 comprises 12 residues. CDR1 and CDR2 (germline): DFQATT, SNEGSKA (reference sequence). The CDR3 sequence: CSARVPFGTQYF. DNA for the CDR3: TGCAGTGCTAGAGTTCCGTTCGGGACCCAGTACTTC.

The chain has TRBV20-1 and TRBJ2-4; D perhaps matches TRBD2 (5 bases). The CDR3 loop spans 15 amino acids. V was cut by 3 bases and J by 0 bases, with 12 bases left in between. Germline V gene data show CDR1 as DFQATT and CDR2 as SNEGSKA (reference sequence). The CDR3 loop reads CSASGMLLAKNIQYF. CDR3 nucleotide sequence: TGCAGTGCTAGCGGGATGCTTCTAGCCAAAAACATTCAGTACTTC.

The rearrangement links TRBV4-2 to TRBJ2-2, with TRBD2 as a possible D gene (6 bases). Germline assignment: CDR1 LGHNA and CDR2 YNFKEQ. V lost 2 bases and J lost 4, with 14 bases in between. The CDR3 has 16 amino acids. The chain's CDR3 is CASSQSGVRGTGELFF. The CDR3 coding sequence is TGTGCCAGCAGCCAATCCGGCGTGCGGGGCACCGGGGAGCTGTTTTTT.

In its sample, this clonotype was seen many times. This chain links TRBV7-2 with TRBJ1-3, with 8 bases matching TRBD1. Trimming cost V 4 bases and J 4 bases; bases outside gene matches: 6. Looked up from germline, CDR1 is SGHTA and CDR2 is FQGNSA. The CDR3 sequence is 15 residues long. CDR3 sequence (DNA): TGTGCCAGCAGCTCGGACAGGGTGGCCGGAAACACCATATATTTT. This encodes CASSSDRVAGNTIYF.

The chain carries TRBV12-3 or TRBV12-4 and TRBJ2-1; 8 bases are shared with TRBD2. This CDR3 is built from 17 residues. The V and J ends lost 3 bases and 0 bases, in that order; junction bases with no gene match: 7. This CDR3 reads CASSFASGRSSYNEQFF. The CDR3 region has the DNA TGTGCCAGCAGTTTTGCTAGCGGGCGATCCTCCTACAATGAGCAGTTCTTC.